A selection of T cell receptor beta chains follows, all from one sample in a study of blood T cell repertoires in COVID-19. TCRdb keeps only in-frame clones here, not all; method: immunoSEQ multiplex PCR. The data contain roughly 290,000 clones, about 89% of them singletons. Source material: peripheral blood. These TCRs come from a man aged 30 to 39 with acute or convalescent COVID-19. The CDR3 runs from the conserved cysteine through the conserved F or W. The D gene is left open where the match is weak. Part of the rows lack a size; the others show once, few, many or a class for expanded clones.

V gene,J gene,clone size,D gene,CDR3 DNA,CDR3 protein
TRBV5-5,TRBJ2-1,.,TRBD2,TGTGCCAGCAGCTCCCCCGGGGGGGGTAATGAGCAGTTCTTC,CASSSPGGGNEQFF
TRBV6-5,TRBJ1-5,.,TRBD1,TGTGCCAGCAGTTCAGACAGGGACAGCAATCAGCCCCAGCATTTT,CASSSDRDSNQPQHF
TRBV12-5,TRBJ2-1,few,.,TGTGCTAGTGGTTTATACAGCTACAATGAGCAGTTCTTC,CASGLYSYNEQFF
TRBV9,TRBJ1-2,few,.,TGTGCCAGCAGCGTAGGCAGTTGGGGCTACACCTTC,CASSVGSWGYTF
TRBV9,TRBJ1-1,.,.,TGTGCCAGCAGCGAATTTATGAGTACTGAAGCTTTCTTT,CASSEFMSTEAFF
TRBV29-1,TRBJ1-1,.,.,TGCAGCGGGAACAGGGAGGGGAGCACTGAAGCTTTCTTT,CSGNREGSTEAFF
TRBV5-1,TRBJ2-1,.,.,TGCGCCAGCAGCCCGCGCGTTCGAGGAACGAGCTCCTACAATGAGCAGTTCTTC,CASSPRVRGTSSYNEQFF
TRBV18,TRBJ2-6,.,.,TGTGCCAGCTCGCCCCAGGGCCCTGGGGCCAACGTCCTGACTTTC,CASSPQGPGANVLTF
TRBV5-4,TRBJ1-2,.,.,TGTGCCAGCAGCTTGACCGGGTTCGGCTACACCTTC,CASSLTGFGYTF
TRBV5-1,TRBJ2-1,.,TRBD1,TGCGCCAGCAGCTCGCTGGGGACAGGGGGCGGCGATGAGCAGTTCTTC,CASSSLGTGGGDEQFF
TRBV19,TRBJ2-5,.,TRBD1,TGTGCCAGTAGTCCACACAGGGGTTTGATAGAGACCCAGTACTTC,CASSPHRGLIETQYF
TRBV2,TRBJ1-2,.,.,TGTGCCAGCATTGAGGGAGGCTCTGGCTACACCTTC,CASIEGGSGYTF
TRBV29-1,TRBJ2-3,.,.,TGCAGCTTCCTTTGGAGGAACACAGATACGCAGTATTTT,CSFLWRNTDTQYF
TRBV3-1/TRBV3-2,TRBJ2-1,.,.,TGTGCCAGCAGCCAAGATAGTGGGGGGTGGGTCTACAATGAGCAGTTCTTC,CASSQDSGGWVYNEQFF
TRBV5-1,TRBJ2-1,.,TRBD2,TGCGCCAGCAGCCCCGGGGTAGCGGGTTCTGGAGAGCAGTTCTTC,CASSPGVAGSGEQFF
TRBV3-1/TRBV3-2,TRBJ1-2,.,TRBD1,TGTGCCAGCAGCCAGGCGGGACAGGAGTACTATGGCTACACCTTC,CASSQAGQEYYGYTF
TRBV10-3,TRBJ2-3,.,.,TGTGCCATCAGTGTGGGGGGAGCGACAGATACGCAGTATTTT,CAISVGGATDTQYF
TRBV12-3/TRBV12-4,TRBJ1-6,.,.,TGTGCCAGCAGTCGGGCGGGGAATTCACCCCTCCACTTT,CASSRAGNSPLHF
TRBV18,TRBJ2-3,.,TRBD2,TGTGCCAGCTCAGGACTAGCGGGGTCCACAGATACGCAGTATTTT,CASSGLAGSTDTQYF
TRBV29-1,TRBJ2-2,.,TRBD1,TGCAGCGTTGAATTGTTAGGACAGGCCAACACCGGGGAGCTGTTTTTT,CSVELLGQANTGELFF